The present T cell receptor beta chain was sequenced within a study of cytomegalovirus exposure and HLA in healthy donors (dated by TCRdb to the late 2010s). Regarding the complete study: An earlier analysis of some 550 of the donors reported approximately 290 Gb of sequence data and 117 million unique TCR beta sequences from 150 million to 200 million T cells. Genome-wide SNP genotypes for about 60% of the roughly 670 donors were used in a later genetic analysis, which treated that subset as a discovery cohort. All discovery cohort repertoires had been generated using a single sequencing platform. The study profiled the T cell repertoires of hundreds of subjects by immunosequencing and related them to cytomegalovirus serostatus. HLA typing included class I and class II loci at four-digit resolution. High-throughput TCR immunosequencing, statistical association of individual TCRs with disease status, and machine learning were combined to predict cytomegalovirus infection status. To study patterns of TCR occurrence, a later analysis re-analyzed previously published TCR beta repertoires from 666 donors and added high-resolution HLA genotyping. The aim of the study was to test whether cataloging public T cell receptors could identify signatures of past pathogen exposure. The number of donors typed differed by locus, with about 629-640 for A, B, C, DRB1 and DQB1, around 500 for DQA1, 600 to 610 for DPA1, and over 400 for DPB1. Along with the roughly 670-subject first cohort, a separate validation cohort of approximately 110 different subjects was used. Because of strong linkage in the cohort, 4 to 6 DR-DQ haplotypes were treated as single units for association and clustering. An earlier analysis of roughly 600 of the donors used high-throughput TCR beta sequencing to judge whether each TCR beta V gene segment behaved as functional or pseudogenic. Donor age, sex, ethnicity and CMV serostatus were collected together with the repertoire data. Among several hundred genotyped donors of the cohort, an average of roughly 230,000 unique TCR beta nucleotide sequences was sequenced per donor, of which approximately 19% were non-productive. Of the approximately 370 genotyped donors, 81% were placed in the genetic ancestry cluster associated with self-reported Caucasian donors. Rather than using new phenotypic data, the later analysis identified candidate immune exposures from TCR beta sequences and from how often those sequences occurred across donors. An early release that covered fewer than 750 HLA-typed donors contained about 300 gigabases of sequencing data and tens of millions of unique TCR sequences. What the authors observed across the whole study: Roughly uniform sequencing depth across donors was assumed in presence/absence analyses, although this assumption may not hold. Because counts were too low, 15 to 20 rarely observed V segments, including chromosome 9 orphons, were excluded from the earlier analysis of 587 of the donors. Some IMGT-functional V segments, including TRBV6-2 and TRBV6-3, could not be distinguished by the 87-base-pair reads and were therefore excluded. A few of the identified cytomegalovirus-associated TCR beta chains were confirmed in vitro to be specific for cytomegalovirus antigens. Most TCR sequences were seen in very few donors, while some public TCRs were found in many individuals. When HLA alleles, especially DR and DQ, strongly co-occurred, TCR associations were difficult to assign to individual alleles. The study gave a list of 150 to 200 TCR beta chains associated with cytomegalovirus. Broadly in line with IMGT annotations, most TCR beta V segments showed up in productive rearrangements about 87% or about 30% of the time in an earlier analysis of roughly 590 of the donors. In a later genetic analysis, fewer N-insertions in productive TCRs were reported among donors in an Asian-associated ancestry cluster than the roughly 700-donor mean. A later genetic analysis associated a missense DCLRE1C variant with V-gene and J-gene trimming of TCR beta chains, and an independent cohort replicated the association. A further reported finding was that TCR beta sequences accurately predicted the HLA-A and HLA-B alleles for most subjects in the first cohort. In a later analysis, several top co-occurrence clusters were reported to appear linked to parvovirus B19, influenza, CMV and Epstein-Barr virus. In a later analysis, HLA-associated TCR beta chains showed more clonal expansion and lower generation probabilities than non-associated chains that were equally common. According to a later analysis, TCR association rates differed among HLA loci, with DRB1 alleles showing the most associated TCRs and HLA-C alleles showing the fewest. A cluster of highly shared sequence variants was judged likely to represent a technical artifact of the sequencing pipeline. In a later analysis, most CMV-associated TCR beta chains were found to appear HLA-restricted, with HLA associations seemingly driven largely by CMV exposure. Because some donors lacked HLA typing at each locus, the association tests relied only on the typed subset. For the cohort, immune exposure information was limited to CMV serostatus. At a false discovery rate of 0.05, a later analysis linked 15,000 to 20,000 TCR beta sequences to specific HLA alleles. This cohort had only TCR beta chains sequenced, and the lack of alpha or paired-chain data limited which features could be detected. Correlated functional status among segregating V segments might reflect linkage disequilibrium, but an unknown experimental factor could not be ruled out. It was suggested by the authors that the approach could potentially be generalized to other disease states and immunological phenotypes. The classifier was reported to diagnose cytomegalovirus status with high specificity and sensitivity in both the original cohort and the validation cohort.

On this clone: Its antigen remains unidentified. Base qualities are not at hand, and no much larger clone is one base apart.

Including cysteine and phenylalanine, the CDR3 has 15 amino acids. Only the CDR3 part of the read is kept: 45 bases, read in frame from the first base. V loses 6 bases, J loses 7 bases, and the germline ends lie 18 bases apart. CDR1 MNHNS and CDR2 SASEGT were looked up in the germline V gene. The cohort was made up of 666 healthy bone marrow donors. Cohort members were all nominally healthy when sampled, although unrecorded immune exposures were likely present. The donor tested CMV seropositive, placing the donor among the 310 or so seropositive members of the cohort. A peripheral blood sample was provided by each donor, and peripheral blood mononuclear cells were used for TCR beta sequencing. The Qiagen DNeasy Blood Extraction Kit was used to extract genomic DNA from the blood cell samples. The library came from the immunoSEQ multiplex PCR assay. For the multiplex PCR, a mixture combining 60 forward primers for TCR Vbeta segments and 13 reverse primers for TCR Jbeta segments was used. The CDR3 region of rearranged TCR beta genes was amplified from genomic DNA by a multiplex PCR assay. The amplified TCR beta libraries were sequenced on the Illumina HiSeq System as 87-base-pair reads. From the authors' description of their analysis: A later analysis tallied about 77 million unique TCR beta chains across the approximately 670 repertoires, and approximately 12 million of those chains were shared by two or more donors. Raw reads were error-corrected and collapsed into unique sequences by a nearest-neighbor algorithm in which closely related sequences were merged to remove PCR and sequencing errors. Alignment of CDR3 sequences to IMGT reference sequences was used to assign V, D and J gene segments. For a sequence to be retained, a match of at least six nucleotides to both a V gene segment and a J gene segment was required. A rearrangement counted as productive if the CDR3 had no stop codons and remained in frame with V and J, and every other rearrangement counted as non-productive. CDR3 was defined by IMGT convention, running from the second conserved V-encoded cysteine to the conserved J-encoded phenylalanine. The earlier analysis of more than 450 of the donors excluded sequences that lacked an unambiguous match to a single V gene segment. In an earlier analysis of roughly 500 of the donors, V segments were called functional above 56.7% productive rearrangements and were called segregating when the between-donor standard deviation exceeded 5%. A statistical classification framework was built to diagnose cytomegalovirus status from the catalog of TCR beta chain sequences. A later analysis assigned V and J genes by comparing TCR nucleotide sequences with IMGT/GENE-DB human TR gene sequences. The TCRdist pipeline was used in a later analysis to assign CDR3 sequences and most-parsimonious VDJ recombination scenarios. A later analysis defined each TCR beta chain by its CDR3 amino acid sequence plus V-gene family, and excluded reads lacking a unique V-gene family. A later analysis removed over 500 highly shared, low-generation-probability nucleotide sequences to deal with suspected cross-contamination and a sequencing artifact. A later analysis calculated a clonal expansion index for each public chain from normalized within-repertoire ranks of inferred template counts. In a later analysis, generation probabilities were computed using a VDJ recombination model fitted to out-of-frame rearrangements, and the results were checked against IGoR. A later analysis scored TCR-TCR, TCR-HLA and TCR-CMV co-occurrence with hypergeometric tests, applying a repertoire-size bias correction to TCR pairs. False discovery rates were estimated in a later analysis by permuting HLA or CMV assignments 20 times. In a later analysis, co-occurring TCRs were grouped using DBSCAN, with TCRdist sequence similarity added in when clustering inside HLA-allele-positive subsets. Repertoires with fewer than 30,000 or more than 120,000 public chains were left out of co-occurrence clustering, as were about five repertoires with anomalous nucleotide sharing. In TCRdb, the immuneACCESS table is reduced to in-frame sequences with V and J assigned. These tables do not hold every clone; where another copy was compared, an unresolved V gene accounts for under half, and the others remain unexplained. D and trimming were read from the DNA, whereas the V and J calls and clone size are those reported in that table. The sample table holds some 86,000 clones, of which 70% to 80% were seen once. About 15% of the sample comes from the top ten.

The receptor chain draws on TRBV6-1 and TRBJ1-4, with the D gene too uncertain to name. The sample was PBMCs. This receptor was obtained from a woman aged 40 to 50 in good health and CMV-seropositive. CDR3 protein: CASRASGTASEKLFF. The DNA reads as follows: TGTGCCAGCAGAGCTTCTGGAACAGCATCTGAAAAACTGTTTTTT.